The 2 T cell receptor gamma chains below were found in one sample sequenced in a study of gamma delta lymphoproliferative disorders and STAT genes. TCRdb redid clone calling on the multiplex PCR reads using CATT. Of hundreds of gamma-chain clones in the sample, approximately 27% are singletons; the top ten hold about 20%. Genomic DNA from isolated PBMCs served as the sequencing template. Sequenced material: blood. These receptors all come from a human donor in good health.

V gene TRGV4 combines with J gene TRGJ1 or TRGJ2. TCRdb carries no J gene annotation; the J gene was assigned here by matching the DNA with germline. In germline, CDR1 is EGSTGY, CDR2 YDSYTSSV. The CDR3 runs to 13 residues. With 2 bases clipped from V and 10 bases from J, the junction kept 11 bases outside the gene matches. DNA for the CDR3: TGTGCCACCTGGGATGTTGTTTTATTAAAGAAACTCTTT. Its translation is CATWDVVLLKKLF.

By share, this clone counts as large (0.1 to 1%). The sample has other DNA sequences that encode this CDR3 too. The gene calls are TRGV3 and TRGJ1 or TRGJ2. No J gene was available from TCRdb, and it was assigned here by a germline match of the DNA. CDR3 length: 11 amino acids. The V gene end was trimmed by 0 bases and the J gene end by 12 bases; junction bases not matched to a gene: 5. Germline lookup yields CDR1 VTNTFY and CDR2 YDVSTARD (reference sequence). The CDR3 DNA reads as TGTGCCACCTGGGACAGGCCGGGGAAACTCTTT. Amino acids: CATWDRPGKLF.